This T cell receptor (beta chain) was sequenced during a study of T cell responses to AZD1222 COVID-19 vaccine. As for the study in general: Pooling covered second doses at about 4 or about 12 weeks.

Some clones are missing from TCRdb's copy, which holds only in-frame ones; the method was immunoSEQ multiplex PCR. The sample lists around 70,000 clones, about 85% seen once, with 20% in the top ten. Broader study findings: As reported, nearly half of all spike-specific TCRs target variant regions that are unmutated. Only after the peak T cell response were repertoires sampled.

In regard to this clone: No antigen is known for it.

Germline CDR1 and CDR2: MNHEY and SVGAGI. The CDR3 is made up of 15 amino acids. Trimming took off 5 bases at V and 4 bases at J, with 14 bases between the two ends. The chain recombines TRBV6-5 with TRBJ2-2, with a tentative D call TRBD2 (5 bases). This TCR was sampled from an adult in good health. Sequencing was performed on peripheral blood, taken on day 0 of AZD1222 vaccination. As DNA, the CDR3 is TGTGCCAGCAGTCTTAGCCCCCGGGGCACCGGGGAGCTGTTTTTT. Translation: CASSLSPRGTGELFF.